This entry lists 30 T cell receptor beta chains sequenced from one sample in a study of blood T cell repertoires in COVID-19. Here immunoSEQ multiplex PCR was the method, and the copy in TCRdb shows in-frame clones only, minus some. The data contain 120,000 to 150,000 clones, about 80% of them singletons. The sample comprised peripheral blood. The source of these receptors is a human donor in a cohort sampled during active COVID-19.

The chain couples TRBV24-1 to TRBJ1-2; 8 nucleotides agree with TRBD1. Germline V gene data show CDR1 as KGHDR and CDR2 as SFDVKD. J gave up 4 bases and V 5 bases, and 2 bases lay outside the gene matches. This CDR3 spans 13 amino acids. CDR3 region: CATSAGQGYGYTF. The DNA for the CDR3 is TGTGCCACCAGTGCCGGACAGGGCTATGGCTACACCTTC.

The genes are TRBV5-4 and TRBJ2-7; the match to TRBD2 covers 9 bases. V shed 6 bases, J shed 2 bases, and the junction held 9 bases outside the gene matches. CDR1 SGHNT and CDR2 YYREEE come from the germline V gene (reference sequence). The CDR3 sequence is 15 residues long. The CDR3 reads CASTLDLAGTYEQYF. The CDR3 nucleotides read TGTGCCAGCACTCTGGATCTAGCGGGGACCTACGAGCAGTACTTC.

The gene calls are TRBV6-2 or TRBV6-3 and TRBJ2-5; D perhaps matches TRBD1 (5 bases). Trimming shortened V by 5 bases and J by 1 base, and 11 bases separated the two germline ends. This CDR3 has 14 amino acids. Germline V CDR1 and CDR2: MNHEY, SVGEGT. The CDR3 region has the DNA TGTGCCAGCAGTCCGCAGGGTTTCCAAGAGACCCAGTACTTC. It yields the protein CASSPQGFQETQYF.

The chain employs TRBV18 and TRBJ1-5, with TRBD1 matching 9 bases. This CDR3 region has 14 residues. V was clipped by 5 bases and J by 4 bases; unmatched bases: 3. Per the germline V gene, CDR1 is KGHSH and CDR2 is LQKENI. CDR3 amino acids: CASSAGTGNQPQHF. In DNA form, the CDR3 reads TGTGCCAGCTCAGCCGGGACAGGGAATCAGCCCCAGCATTTT.

This chain joins TRBV9 and TRBJ2-3; TRBD1 aligns across 11 bases. This CDR3 has 14 residues. Germline lookup yields CDR1 SGDLS and CDR2 YYNGEE. The V and J ends lost 3 bases and 5 bases, in that order; junction bases with no gene match: 2. CDR3 loop: CASSGTGGGDTQYF. CDR3 bases: TGTGCCAGCAGCGGGACAGGGGGCGGAGATACGCAGTATTTT.

This clone was counted a single time. The chain joins TRBV5-1 to TRBJ2-1, with TRBD2 matching over 8 bases. The V and J ends lost 7 bases and 7 bases, in that order; junction bases with no gene match: 10. Per the germline V gene, CDR1 is SGHRS and CDR2 is YFSETQ. This CDR3 is 14 amino acids long. CDR3 in amino acids: CASGWTSPDNEQFF. The CDR3 DNA reads as TGCGCCAGCGGCTGGACTAGCCCGGATAATGAGCAGTTCTTC.

The chain has TRBV5-6 and TRBJ2-2; tentative D call: TRBD2 (5 bases). The CDR3 sequence is 12 residues long. Deletions cut 5 bases from V and 4 bases from J, with 6 bases between. The germline V gene has CDR1 SGHDT and CDR2 YYEEEE. The CDR3 region has the DNA TGTGCCAGCAGTCGGGGCACCGGGGAGCTGTTTTTT. Amino acid sequence: CASSRGTGELFF.

The rearrangement joins TRBV11-3 to TRBJ2-3; D is perhaps TRBD1 (5 bases). Per the germline V gene, CDR1 is SGHNT and CDR2 is YENEEA. The CDR3 length is 13 residues. Trimming took off 4 bases at V and 5 bases at J, with 10 bases between the two ends. This CDR3 reads CASSSLQGDTQYF. Here the CDR3 DNA reads TGTGCCAGCAGCTCCCTCCAGGGAGATACGCAGTATTTT.

The rearrangement joins TRBV1 to TRBJ2-7; the listed D gene, TRBD2, was not tested against the DNA. TRBV1 is noted as a pseudogene. CDR3 length: 14 amino acids. CDR3 coding DNA: TGCACCAGCAGACTTCTGGACTACTCCTACGAGCAGTACTTC. Its translation is CTSRLLDYSYEQYF.

The chain has TRBV25-1 and TRBJ2-7; D possibly corresponds to TRBD2 (6 bases). CDR1 is MGHDK and CDR2 is SYGVNS in the germline V gene. V shed 2 bases and J shed 2 bases, with 10 bases lying between them. The CDR3 totals 14 residues. The CDR3 reads CASSEGGSTYEQYF. The CDR3 DNA is TGTGCCAGCAGTGAAGGGGGGTCGACCTACGAGCAGTACTTC.

This clone was detected only a few times. CDR3 in amino acids: CASAPHGTSVYNEQFF. CDR3 DNA sequence: TGTGCCAGCGCCCCCCATGGGACTAGTGTCTACAATGAGCAGTTCTTC. V is TRBV9 and J is TRBJ2-1; TRBD2 agrees at 8 bases. The germline V gene encodes CDR1 SGDLS and CDR2 YYNGEE. The CDR3 runs to 16 residues. The trim removed 7 bases at V and 3 bases at J, leaving 12 bases unmatched.

The V and J genes are TRBV5-1 and TRBJ2-1, with no clear D. In germline, CDR1 is SGHRS, CDR2 YFSETQ. This CDR3 spans 14 amino acids. Trimming took 5 bases from V and 0 from J, leaving 9 bases between them. CDR3 coding DNA: TGCGCCAGCAGTATTCGCGGCTCCTACAATGAGCAGTTCTTC. This codes for CASSIRGSYNEQFF.

This chain links TRBV7-8 with TRBJ2-7, with D perhaps TRBD2 (6 bases). Germline V gene data show CDR1 as SGHVS and CDR2 as FQNEAQ. Trimming shortened V by 4 bases and J by 2 bases, and 12 bases separated the two germline ends. The CDR3 covers 14 residues. Written as DNA, the CDR3 is TGTGCCAGCAGCTCCGGGACTCCGACCTACGAGCAGTACTTC. Its translation: CASSSGTPTYEQYF.

The chain employs TRBV10-3 and TRBJ1-2; 9 nucleotides agree with TRBD1. V lost 0 bases to trimming and J lost 7 bases; unmatched junction nucleotides: 6. The CDR3 sequence is 15 residues long. Germline V lookup: CDR1 ENHRY, CDR2 SYGVKD. CDR3 protein: CAISESGQGIGGYTF. CDR3 bases: TGTGCCATCAGTGAGTCCGGACAGGGGATAGGTGGCTACACCTTC.

The CDR3, as DNA: TGTGCCAGCAGCAACAGGGTACACGAGCAGTACTTC. As protein: CASSNRVHEQYF. The rearrangement links TRBV7-2 to TRBJ2-7; D possibly corresponds to TRBD1 (6 bases). The CDR3 extends over 12 amino acids. The V and J ends lost 5 bases and 5 bases respectively, with 10 bases between them. Germline V gene data show CDR1 as SGHTA and CDR2 as FQGNSA. The whole variable domain, filled in from reference TRBV7-2 and TRBJ2-7, reads GAGVSQSPSNKVTEKGKDVELRCDPISGHTALYWYRQSLGQGLEFLIYFQGNSAPDKSGLPSDRFSAERTGGSVSTLTIQRTQQEDSAVYLCASSNRVHEQYFGPGTRLTVT.

The rearrangement links TRBV29-1 to TRBJ2-1; 14 nucleotides agree with TRBD2. The CDR3 is 17 amino acids. The ends lost 7 bases at V and 2 bases at J; junction bases unmatched: 10. Germline loops: CDR1 SQVTM, CDR2 ANQGSEA. CDR3 amino acids: CSAGGTSGRRAYNEQFF. The CDR3 bases are TGCAGCGCAGGGGGGACTAGCGGGAGAAGAGCCTACAATGAGCAGTTCTTC.

J is TRBJ2-7 and V is TRBV18; D perhaps matches TRBD1 (5 bases). Germline V gene sequence: CDR1 KGHSH, CDR2 LQKENI. The CDR3 contains 14 residues. Trimming removed 3 bases from V and 3 bases from J, with 12 bases in between. The CDR3 DNA reads TGTGCCAGCTCACCGGGGCCGAAAGACTACGAGCAGTACTTC. This encodes CASSPGPKDYEQYF.

In this sample, this clone turned up once. The chain is built from TRBV5-8 and TRBJ2-7, with TRBD1 matching 10 bases. The ends lost 4 bases at V and 2 bases at J; junction bases unmatched: 3. CDR3 length: 14 amino acids. Germline values: CDR1 SGHTS, CDR2 YDEGEE. CDR3 nucleotides: TGTGCCAGCAGCAAAGACAGGGGGCCCTACGAGCAGTACTTC. Protein product: CASSKDRGPYEQYF.

This rearrangement joins TRBV11-2 to TRBJ1-2; the D is unclear. Germline CDR1 and CDR2: SGHAT and FQNNGV. The V end lost 0 bases, the J end lost 4 bases, and 6 bases lay between the germline ends. This CDR3 is 13 amino acids long. The CDR3 is CASSLDRFYGYTF. CDR3 coding DNA: TGTGCCAGCAGCTTAGACAGGTTCTATGGCTACACCTTC.

The chain couples TRBV4-1 to TRBJ2-7; perhaps TRBD1 as D (6 bases). Looked up from germline, CDR1 is MGHRA and CDR2 is YSYEKL. The CDR3 consists of 18 residues. The V and J ends lost 0 bases and 1 base respectively, with 19 bases between them. The CDR3 sequence is CASSQELAGTQVSYEQYF. Written as DNA, the CDR3 is TGCGCCAGCAGCCAAGAGTTGGCCGGGACACAAGTATCCTACGAGCAGTACTTC.

The chain combines TRBV9 with TRBJ1-3, with D possibly being TRBD1 (5 bases). The V end lost 4 bases, the J end lost 0 bases, and 17 bases lay between the germline ends. This CDR3 spans 17 amino acids. Germline lookup yields CDR1 SGDLS and CDR2 YYNGEE. The CDR3 spells CASSPQAGDPSGNTIYF. The DNA for the CDR3 is TGTGCCAGCAGCCCCCAGGCGGGGGACCCCTCTGGAAACACCATATATTTT. Full variable domain (outside the CDR3, taken from reference TRBV9 and TRBJ1-3): DSGVTQTPKHLITATGQRVTLRCSPRSGDLSVYWYQQSLDQGLQFLIQYYNGEERAKGNILERFSAQQFPDLHSELNLSSLELGDSALYFCASSPQAGDPSGNTIYFGEGSWLTVV.

Concerning this clone itself: Its ends do not fully match the called genes, so a read error is possible. The chain combines TRBV7-7 with TRBJ2-7; 7 bases line up with TRBD1. The germline CDR1 and CDR2 sequences are SSHAT and FNYEAQ (reference sequence). This CDR3 spans 14 amino acids. CDR3 sequence: CASSPGQSSYEQYF. For the CDR3, the DNA is TGTGCTAGCAGCCCGGGACAGTCGTCCTACGAGCAGTACTTC. Supplemented by reference TRBV7-7 and TRBJ2-7, the full variable domain reads GAGVSQSPRYKVTKRGQDVTLRCDPISSHATLYWYQQALGQGPEFLTYFNYEAQPDKSGLPSDRFSAERPEGSISTLTIQRTEQRDSAMYRCASSPGQSSYEQYFGPGTRLTVT.

The genes are TRBV30 and TRBJ2-2; D is uncertain. V lost 0 bases, J lost 1 base, and 9 bases lay in between. Germline V CDR1 and CDR2: GTSNPN, SVGIG (reference sequence). The CDR3 extends over 15 amino acids. The CDR3 reads CAWSVLVGNTGELFF. The CDR3 DNA reads as TGTGCCTGGAGTGTACTCGTCGGGAACACCGGGGAGCTGTTTTTT.

The V gene is TRBV10-3, the J gene TRBJ2-5, with TRBD2 matching over 15 bases. Germline trimming cut 3 bases from V and 3 bases from J; bases unmatched to any gene: 2. Germline assignment: CDR1 ENHRY and CDR2 SYGVKD. CDR3 length: 16 residues. The DNA of the CDR3 is TGTGCCATCAGTGACGGACTAGCGGGAGGGAAAGAGACCCAGTACTTC. Protein product: CAISDGLAGGKETQYF.

The genes are TRBV7-2 and TRBJ2-7; possible D gene TRBD1, 6 bases. There are 16 residues in the CDR3. Trimming took 5 bases from V and 3 from J, leaving 20 bases between them. Germline V lookup: CDR1 SGHTA, CDR2 FQGNSA. The chain's CDR3 is CASSLLNGTGFYEQYF. The CDR3 DNA reads TGTGCCAGCAGCCTACTTAACGGAACAGGGTTCTACGAGCAGTACTTC.

The rearrangement links TRBV11-3 to TRBJ2-2; no clear D gene. The CDR3 runs 12 residues. Germline CDR1 is SGHNT and CDR2 is YENEEA. V was trimmed by 5 bases and J by 6 bases, leaving 7 bases between them. In DNA form, the CDR3 reads TGTGCCAGCAGCCTATCCGCCGGGGAGCTGTTTTTT. Amino acids: CASSLSAGELFF.

This chain uses TRBV6-4 with TRBJ1-2; D may be TRBD1 (5 bases). Deletions cut 2 bases from V and 7 bases from J, with 17 bases between. Germline CDR1 is MRHNA and CDR2 is SNTAGT. This CDR3 contains 15 residues. The CDR3 DNA reads TGTGCCAGCAGTGACGGGGGGATGCGAGGCAGTGGCTACACCTTC. It translates to CASSDGGMRGSGYTF.

The rearrangement joins TRBV7-2 to TRBJ2-5; D is uncertain. V lost 1 base to trimming and J lost 4 bases, with 7 bases between them. The CDR3 extends over 13 amino acids. Germline V gene data show CDR1 as SGHTA and CDR2 as FQGNSA. CDR3 amino acids: CASSLEAGETQYF. CDR3 DNA: TGTGCCAGCAGCTTAGAAGCAGGAGAGACCCAGTACTTC.

In this sample, this clone turned up once. The gene calls are TRBV28 and TRBJ2-7; unclear D gene. V dropped 2 bases and J dropped 7 bases, with 18 bases sitting between them. CDR1 is MDHEN and CDR2 is SYDVKM in the germline V gene. The CDR3 is 15 residues long. In nucleotides, the CDR3 is TGTGCCAGCAGTTTAACCGACCCAGTTTTACAGGAGCAGTACTTC. Residues: CASSLTDPVLQEQYF.

The V and J genes are TRBV7-3 and TRBJ2-2, with 7 bases lining up with TRBD2. The germline gives CDR1 SGHTA, CDR2 FQGTGA. The CDR3 runs to 15 residues. Trimming at V came to 2 bases and at J to 2 bases, leaving 2 bases not matched to a gene. CDR3 DNA sequence: TGTGCCAGCAGCTTATCAGCGGGAAACACCGGGGAGCTGTTTTTT. This encodes CASSLSAGNTGELFF.